Presented here are 10 T cell receptor beta chains from one specimen sequenced in a study of blood T cells in healthy people across ages. PCR was performed a second time for about 6 to 12 cycles using a sample-barcoded 5' primer and a J-beta primer mix. One entry per CDR3 protein, called by TCRdb with MiXCR from the 5' RACE reads. The table has 750,000 to 850,000 distinct CDR3 sequences, approximately 25% seen once. These data also featured in a second study, about T cells of mothers and their children.

The sample comprised blood. The source of these receptors is a boy younger than 18 in good health.

This clonotype was counted only a few times. The rearrangement uses TRBV5-1 and TRBJ2-3; D might be TRBD1 (5 bases). CDR3 length: 14 residues. The germline V and J ends were trimmed by 0 bases and 5 bases, with 10 bases remaining between them. Looked up from germline, CDR1 is SGHRS and CDR2 is YFSETQ. This CDR3 is CASSLADRLDTQYF. The CDR3 region has the DNA TGCGCCAGCAGCTTGGCCGACAGATTAGATACGCAGTATTTT.

CDR3 amino acids: CSARDAGPGNYGYTF. Written as DNA, the CDR3 is TGCAGTGCTAGAGATGCAGGTCCGGGGAACTATGGCTACACCTTC. This chain joins TRBV20-1 and TRBJ1-2; unclear D gene. This CDR3 comprises 15 residues. Germline values: CDR1 DFQATT, CDR2 SNEGSKA (reference sequence). The ends were cut back, 0 bases at V and 2 bases at J, with 13 bases in the middle.

This clonotype was found a few times. The J gene is TRBJ1-1, the V gene TRBV7-9; weak D call: TRBD1 (5 bases). There are 14 residues in the CDR3. Trimming stripped 4 bases from V and 1 base from J, with 10 bases between. The germline V gene encodes CDR1 SEHNR and CDR2 FQNEAQ (reference sequence). In DNA form, the CDR3 reads TGTGCCAGCAGCTCGGAGCAGGGGAACACTGAAGCTTTCTTT. Protein: CASSSEQGNTEAFF.

The chain is built from TRBV20-1 and TRBJ2-7; 8 nucleotides align to TRBD2. The end of the DNA aligns better with TRBJ2-1, so the J call may be wrong. In germline, CDR1 is DFQATT, CDR2 SNEGSKA (reference sequence). The CDR3 runs to 15 residues. The CDR3 bases are TGCAGTGCTAGACCCTCGGGGGGGGCCTACAATGAGCAGTTCTTC. Translated: CSARPSGGAYNEQFF.

The chain recombines TRBV20-1 with TRBJ2-7, with D unclear. V was pared by 5 bases and J by 3 bases, with 14 bases between. CDR1 and CDR2 (germline): DFQATT, SNEGSKA (reference sequence). This CDR3 spans 13 amino acids. The CDR3 loop reads CSADRVLYYEQYF. In DNA form, the CDR3 reads TGCAGTGCTGACCGGGTTCTATACTACGAGCAGTACTTC.

This clonotype was counted a few times. This chain connects TRBV29-1 to TRBJ2-7; possibly TRBD1 for D (6 bases). Germline CDR1 and CDR2: SQVTM and ANQGSEA. The CDR3 runs 15 residues. The ends were cut back, 2 bases at V and 3 bases at J, with 17 bases in the middle. This chain's CDR3 is CSVENWTDDFYEQYF. The CDR3 DNA sequence: TGCAGCGTTGAAAACTGGACAGACGACTTCTACGAGCAGTACTTC.

This clonotype was seen just once. The chain recombines TRBV28 with TRBJ2-5; 13 nucleotides align to TRBD2. The J segment lost 7 bases and the V segment lost 6 bases, leaving 11 bases of the junction unmatched. CDR1 and CDR2 (germline): MDHEN, SYDVKM. The length of the CDR3 is 16 residues. In DNA form, the CDR3 reads TGTGCCAGCAGCACAACCGGGACTAGCGGGGTGCGGACCCAGTACTTC. This encodes CASSTTGTSGVRTQYF.

The chain carries TRBV27 and TRBJ1-5; D remains unclear. Germline V gene data show CDR1 as MNHEY and CDR2 as SMNVEV (reference sequence). The CDR3 runs to 15 residues. With 6 bases removed from V and 7 bases from J, the gap between germline ends came to 19 bases. CDR3 bases: TGTGCCAGCAGCCGAGGGATAGGGCTTGAGCAGCCCCAGCATTTT. Encoded protein: CASSRGIGLEQPQHF.

In its sample, this clonotype was seen many times. J is TRBJ2-1 and V is TRBV5-6; the match to TRBD1 covers 9 bases. Germline V gene data show CDR1 as SGHDT and CDR2 as YYEEEE. Trimming removed 4 bases from V and 7 bases from J; junction bases left unmatched: 9. CDR3 size: 15 residues. As DNA, the CDR3 is TGTGCCAGCAGCCAGTGGGACAGGGACACGAATGAGCAGTTCTTC. Translating it yields CASSQWDRDTNEQFF.

This clonotype came up once. V is TRBV4-1 and J is TRBJ2-7; no clear D gene. The length of the CDR3 is 15 residues. CDR1 and CDR2 from the germline V gene are MGHRA and YSYEKL. Trimming pared 0 bases from V and 7 bases from J, leaving 16 bases between. For the CDR3, the DNA is TGCGCCAGCAGCCAAGATATGGGCGCCGGGCGGGAGCAGTACTTC. This sequence encodes CASSQDMGAGREQYF.